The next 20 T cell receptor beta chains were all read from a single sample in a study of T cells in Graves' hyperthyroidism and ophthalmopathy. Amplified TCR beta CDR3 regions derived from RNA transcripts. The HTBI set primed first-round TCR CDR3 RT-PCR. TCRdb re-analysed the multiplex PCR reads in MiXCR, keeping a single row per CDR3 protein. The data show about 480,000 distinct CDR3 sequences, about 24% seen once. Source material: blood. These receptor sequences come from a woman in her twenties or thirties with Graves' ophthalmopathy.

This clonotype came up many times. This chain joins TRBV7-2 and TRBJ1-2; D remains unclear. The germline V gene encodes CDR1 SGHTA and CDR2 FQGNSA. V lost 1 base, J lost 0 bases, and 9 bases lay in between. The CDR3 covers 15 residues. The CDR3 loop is CASSLGPYANYGYTF. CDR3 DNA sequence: TGTGCCAGCAGCTTAGGGCCGTATGCTAACTATGGCTACACCTTC. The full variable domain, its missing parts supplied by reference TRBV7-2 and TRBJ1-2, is GAGVSQSPSNKVTEKGKDVELRCDPISGHTALYWYRQSLGQGLEFLIYFQGNSAPDKSGLPSDRFSAERTGGSVSTLTIQRTQQEDSAVYLCASSLGPYANYGYTFGSGTRLTVV.

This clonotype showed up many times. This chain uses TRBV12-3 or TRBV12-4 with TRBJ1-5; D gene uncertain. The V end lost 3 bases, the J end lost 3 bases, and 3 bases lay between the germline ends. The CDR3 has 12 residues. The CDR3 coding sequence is TGTGCCAGCAGTTTTTCCAATCAGCCCCAGCATTTT. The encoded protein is CASSFSNQPQHF.

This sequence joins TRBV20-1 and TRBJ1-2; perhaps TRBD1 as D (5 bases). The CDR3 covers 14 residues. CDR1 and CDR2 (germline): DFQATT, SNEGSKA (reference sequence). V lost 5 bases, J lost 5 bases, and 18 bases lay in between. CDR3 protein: CSAQTSGTGYGYTF. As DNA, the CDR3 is TGCAGTGCTCAAACCTCCGGGACGGGGTATGGCTACACCTTC.

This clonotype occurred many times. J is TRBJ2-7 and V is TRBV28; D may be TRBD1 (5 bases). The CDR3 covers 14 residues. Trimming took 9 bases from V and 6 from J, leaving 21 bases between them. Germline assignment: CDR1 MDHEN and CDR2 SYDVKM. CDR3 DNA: TGTGCCAGTACTCCCCTGCCTGGGCAGGGCGAGCAGTACTTC. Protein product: CASTPLPGQGEQYF.

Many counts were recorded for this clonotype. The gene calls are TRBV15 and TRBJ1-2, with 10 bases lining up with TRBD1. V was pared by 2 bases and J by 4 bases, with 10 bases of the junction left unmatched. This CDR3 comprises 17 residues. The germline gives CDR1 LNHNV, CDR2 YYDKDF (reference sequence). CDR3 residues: CATSRTPGTGVTYGYTF. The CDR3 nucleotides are TGTGCCACCAGCAGAACCCCCGGGACAGGGGTCACCTATGGCTACACCTTC.

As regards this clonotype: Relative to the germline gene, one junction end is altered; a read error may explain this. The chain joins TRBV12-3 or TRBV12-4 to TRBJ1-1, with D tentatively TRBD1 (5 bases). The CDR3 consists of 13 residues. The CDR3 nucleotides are TGTGCCAGCAATCCCTTGGGGGTCACTGATGCTTTCTTT. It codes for CASNPLGVTDAFF.

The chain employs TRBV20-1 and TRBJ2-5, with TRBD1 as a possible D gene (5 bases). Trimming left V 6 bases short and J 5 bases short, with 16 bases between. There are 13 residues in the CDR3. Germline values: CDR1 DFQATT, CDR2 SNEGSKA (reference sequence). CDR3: CSARRGPVETQYF. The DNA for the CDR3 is TGCAGTGCAAGAAGGGGCCCAGTGGAGACCCAGTACTTC.

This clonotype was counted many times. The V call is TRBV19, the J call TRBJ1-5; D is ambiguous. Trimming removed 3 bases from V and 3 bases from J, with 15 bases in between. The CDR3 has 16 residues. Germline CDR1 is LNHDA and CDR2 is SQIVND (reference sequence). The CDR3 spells CASSMGRTEYNQPQHF. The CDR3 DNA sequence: TGTGCCAGTAGTATGGGGAGGACGGAGTACAATCAGCCCCAGCATTTT.

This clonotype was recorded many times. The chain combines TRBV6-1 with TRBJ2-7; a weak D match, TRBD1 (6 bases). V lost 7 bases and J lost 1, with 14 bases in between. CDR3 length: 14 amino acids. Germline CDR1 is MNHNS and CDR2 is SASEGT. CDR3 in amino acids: CASNPGHTSYEQYF. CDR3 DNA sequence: TGTGCCAGCAACCCGGGACACACGTCCTACGAGCAGTACTTC.

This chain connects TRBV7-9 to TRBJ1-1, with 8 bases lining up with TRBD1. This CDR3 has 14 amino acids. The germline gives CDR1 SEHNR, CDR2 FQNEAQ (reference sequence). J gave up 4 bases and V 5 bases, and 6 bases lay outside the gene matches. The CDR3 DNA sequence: TGTGCCAGCAGCCCCAGGGGGCGAGGCACTGAAGCTTTCTTT. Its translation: CASSPRGRGTEAFF.

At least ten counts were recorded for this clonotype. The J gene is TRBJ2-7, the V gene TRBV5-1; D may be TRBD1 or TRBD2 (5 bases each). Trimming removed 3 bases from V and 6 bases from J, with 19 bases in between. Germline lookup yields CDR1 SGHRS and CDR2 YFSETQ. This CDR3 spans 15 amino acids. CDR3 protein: CASSSEGRALLEQYF. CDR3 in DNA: TGCGCCAGCAGCTCAGAGGGCAGGGCCCTTCTCGAGCAGTACTTC.

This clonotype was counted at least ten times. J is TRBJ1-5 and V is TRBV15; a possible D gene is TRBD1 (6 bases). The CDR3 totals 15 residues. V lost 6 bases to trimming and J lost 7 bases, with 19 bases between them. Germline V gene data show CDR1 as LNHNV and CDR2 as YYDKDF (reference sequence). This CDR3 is CATRQQGRREQPQHF. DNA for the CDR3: TGTGCCACCAGACAGCAGGGGAGGAGGGAACAGCCCCAGCATTTT.

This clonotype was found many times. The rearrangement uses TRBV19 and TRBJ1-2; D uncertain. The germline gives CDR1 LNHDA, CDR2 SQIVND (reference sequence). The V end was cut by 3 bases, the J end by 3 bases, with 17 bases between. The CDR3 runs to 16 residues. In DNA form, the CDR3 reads TGTGCCAGTAGTATCGAAAGAATGGGCAGTGACTATGGCTACACCTTC. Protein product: CASSIERMGSDYGYTF.

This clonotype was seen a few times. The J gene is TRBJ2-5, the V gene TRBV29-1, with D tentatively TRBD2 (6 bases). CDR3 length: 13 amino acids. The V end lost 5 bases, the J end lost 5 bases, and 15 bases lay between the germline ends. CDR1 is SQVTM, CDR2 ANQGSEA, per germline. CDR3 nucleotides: TGCAGCGTTCTGCCAGCGGGTCTGGAGACCCAGTACTTC. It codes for CSVLPAGLETQYF.

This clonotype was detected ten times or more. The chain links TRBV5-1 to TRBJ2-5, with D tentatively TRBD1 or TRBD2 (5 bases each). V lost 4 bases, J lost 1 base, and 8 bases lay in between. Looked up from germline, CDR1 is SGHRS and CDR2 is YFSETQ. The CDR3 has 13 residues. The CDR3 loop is CASSGDLQETQYF. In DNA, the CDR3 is TGCGCCAGCAGCGGGGACCTCCAAGAGACCCAGTACTTC.

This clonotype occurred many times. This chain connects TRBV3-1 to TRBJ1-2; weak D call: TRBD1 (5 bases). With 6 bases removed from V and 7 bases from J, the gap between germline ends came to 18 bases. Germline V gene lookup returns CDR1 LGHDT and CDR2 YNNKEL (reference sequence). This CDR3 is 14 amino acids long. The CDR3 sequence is CASSSGRWQGGYTF. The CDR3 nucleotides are TGTGCCAGCAGTTCAGGACGGTGGCAGGGTGGCTACACCTTC.

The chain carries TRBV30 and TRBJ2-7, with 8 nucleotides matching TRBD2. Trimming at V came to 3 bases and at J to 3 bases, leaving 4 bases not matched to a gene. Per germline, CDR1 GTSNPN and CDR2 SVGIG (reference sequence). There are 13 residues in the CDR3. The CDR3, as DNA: TGTGCCTGGAGCCTCGGGACTAGCTACGAGCAGTACTTC. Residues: CAWSLGTSYEQYF.

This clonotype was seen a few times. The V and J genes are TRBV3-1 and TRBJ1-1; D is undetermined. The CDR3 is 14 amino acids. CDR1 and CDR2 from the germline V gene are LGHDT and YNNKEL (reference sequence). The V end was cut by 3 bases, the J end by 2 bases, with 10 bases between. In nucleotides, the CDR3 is TGTGCCAGCAGCCATTGCAACCAAAACACTGAAGCTTTCTTT. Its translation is CASSHCNQNTEAFF.

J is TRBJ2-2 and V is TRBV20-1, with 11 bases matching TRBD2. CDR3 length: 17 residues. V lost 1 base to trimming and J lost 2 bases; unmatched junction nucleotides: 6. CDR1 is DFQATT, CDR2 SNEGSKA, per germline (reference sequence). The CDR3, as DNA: TGCAGTGCTAGAGGACTGACTAGCGGGGTTAACACCGGGGAGCTGTTTTTT. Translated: CSARGLTSGVNTGELFF.

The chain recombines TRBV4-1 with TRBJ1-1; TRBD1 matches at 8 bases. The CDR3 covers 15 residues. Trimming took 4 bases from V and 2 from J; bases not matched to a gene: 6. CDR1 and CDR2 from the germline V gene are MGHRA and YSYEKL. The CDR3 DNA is TGCGCCAGCAGCCGACAGGGGCTCACTAACACTGAAGCTTTCTTT. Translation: CASSRQGLTNTEAFF.